These T cell receptor beta chains were read from a single sample in a study of blood T cell repertoires in COVID-19. The method was immunoSEQ multiplex PCR; TCRdb's version includes in-frame clones alone and lacks a portion of them. The table lists roughly 200,000 clones, around 90% of them singletons. Specimen: peripheral blood. The receptors shown here come from a woman in her late teens or twenties who had recovered from COVID-19. CDR3s include the opening cysteine and the closing phenylalanine or tryptophan. A D gene is named only where the DNA matches it firmly. The listing skips clone size in some rows; elsewhere it reads once, few, many or a size class.

clone_size | j_call | d_call | v_call | cdr3_aa | cdr3_nt
once | TRBJ2-1 | TRBD2 | TRBV6-2/TRBV6-3 | CASSPGTSGFLPYNEQFF | TGTGCCAGCAGTCCGGGGACTAGCGGGTTTTTGCCGTACAATGAGCAGTTCTTC
few | TRBJ2-7 | TRBD2 | TRBV18 | CASSPQREGPYEQYF | TGTGCCAGCTCGCCACAGCGGGAGGGTCCCTACGAGCAGTACTTC
- | TRBJ2-3 | TRBD2 | TRBV4-2 | CASSPNPGTSVSTDTQYF | TGTGCCAGCAGCCCAAACCCCGGGACTAGCGTTAGCACAGATACGCAGTATTTT
- | TRBJ2-1 | - | TRBV5-1 | CASSLGSGEDNEQFF | TGCGCCAGCAGCTTGGGATCGGGGGAGGACAATGAGCAGTTCTTC
once | TRBJ1-1 | - | TRBV6-5 | CASSYYLGSGGTEAFF | TGTGCCAGCAGTTACTACTTAGGGTCCGGGGGGACTGAAGCTTTCTTT
- | TRBJ2-2 | TRBD2 | TRBV7-8 | CASSTGLAGGYTGELFF | TGTGCCAGCAGCACAGGACTAGCGGGAGGTTACACCGGGGAGCTGTTTTTT
- | TRBJ2-7 | TRBD1 | TRBV7-9 | CASSSGQGYDEQYF | TGTGCCAGCAGCTCGGGACAGGGGTATGACGAGCAGTACTTC
- | TRBJ2-5 | - | TRBV7-2 | CASSLLSGQRLETQYF | TGTGCCAGCAGCTTATTATCAGGACAGCGACTTGAGACCCAGTACTTC
- | TRBJ2-1 | TRBD2 | TRBV18 | CASSPRTSGITYNEQFF | TGTGCCAGCTCACCAAGGACTAGCGGGATCACCTACAATGAGCAGTTCTTC
- | TRBJ2-6 | TRBD1 | TRBV30 | CAWSDRRQGWGANVLTF | TGTGCCTGGAGTGATCGTAGACAGGGTTGGGGGGCCAACGTCCTGACTTTC
- | TRBJ2-2 | TRBD1 | TRBV14 | CASRSRDRGSGELFF | TGTGCCAGCAGATCTCGGGACAGGGGGTCCGGGGAGCTGTTTTTT
- | TRBJ2-7 | - | TRBV27 | CASSLGQGSYEQYF | TGTGCCAGCAGTTTGGGTCAGGGATCCTACGAGCAGTACTTC
- | TRBJ1-2 | TRBD1 | TRBV7-6 | CASSSGQGYGYTF | TGTGCCAGCAGCTCCGGACAGGGCTATGGCTACACCTTC
- | TRBJ1-2 | - | TRBV14 | CASSQVATHGYTF | TGTGCCAGCAGCCAAGTAGCCACCCATGGCTACACCTTC
- | TRBJ1-1 | TRBD1 | TRBV7-9 | CASSPGTALKIMNTEAFF | TGTGCCAGCAGCCCGGGGACAGCGCTAAAGATTATGAACACTGAAGCTTTCTTT
- | TRBJ1-1 | - | TRBV5-6 | CASSLTRRRSDTEAFF | TGTGCCAGCAGCTTGACGAGGCGGAGAAGTGACACTGAAGCTTTCTTT
- | TRBJ2-5 | TRBD2 | TRBV3-1/TRBV3-2 | CASSPRLREGPPGDETQYF | TGTGCCAGCAGCCCGAGGTTGCGGGAGGGCCCCCCGGGGGACGAGACCCAGTACTTC
- | TRBJ1-2 | - | TRBV7-2 | CASSLSGQGITGYTF | TGTGCCAGCAGCCTTTCCGGGCAGGGGATCACCGGCTACACCTTC
- | TRBJ2-1 | - | TRBV27 | CASSSIGFSSYNEQFF | TGTGCCAGCAGTTCAATCGGTTTTAGCTCCTACAATGAGCAGTTCTTC
- | TRBJ2-3 | - | TRBV13 | CASSGGFGAAGTDTQYF | TGTGCCAGCAGCGGCGGTTTTGGGGCGGCGGGCACAGATACGCAGTATTTT
- | TRBJ2-7 | TRBD2 | TRBV7-2 | CASSLAGALAGKNYEQYF | TGTGCCAGCAGCTTAGCGGGGGCCCTAGCGGGGAAAAACTACGAGCAGTACTTC
- | TRBJ2-1 | TRBD2 | TRBV7-7 | CASSLLAGGPNEQFF | TGTGCCAGCAGCTTGCTAGCGGGAGGGCCCAATGAGCAGTTCTTC
- | TRBJ1-2 | - | TRBV19 | CASSIILGHNYGYTF | TGTGCCAGTAGTATAATTCTAGGACATAACTATGGCTACACCTTC